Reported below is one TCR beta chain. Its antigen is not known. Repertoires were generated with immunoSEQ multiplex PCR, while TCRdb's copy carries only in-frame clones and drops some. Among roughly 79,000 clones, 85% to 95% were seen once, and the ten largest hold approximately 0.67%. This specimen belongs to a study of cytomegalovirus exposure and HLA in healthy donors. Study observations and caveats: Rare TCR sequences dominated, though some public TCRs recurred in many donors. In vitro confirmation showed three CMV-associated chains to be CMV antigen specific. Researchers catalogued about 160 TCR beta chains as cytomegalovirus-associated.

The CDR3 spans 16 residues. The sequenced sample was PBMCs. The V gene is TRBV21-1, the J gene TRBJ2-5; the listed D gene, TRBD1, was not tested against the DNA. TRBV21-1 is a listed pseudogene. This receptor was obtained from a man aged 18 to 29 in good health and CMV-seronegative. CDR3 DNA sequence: TGTGCCAGCAGCACTCTCCGACAGGGGGAGAGGGAGACCCAGTACTTC. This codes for CASSTLRQGERETQYF.